The T cell receptor (beta chain) under discussion was sequenced for a study of blood T cell repertoires in COVID-19. Study-level background: Donors in the United States, Italy and Spain gave samples during acute or convalescent COVID-19. T cells, B-cell-depleted T cells, or PBMCs supplied cDNA or gDNA.

Original data processing: Reference gene primer amplification gave estimated nucleated cell counts. Profiled with immunoSEQ multiplex PCR; TCRdb holds only in-frame clones, not every one. From that table come the V and J calls and clone size; the DNA was used to work out D and trimming. This sample has roughly 700,000 clones, with 85% to 90% found just once. The germline V gene encodes CDR1 SGHRS and CDR2 YFSETQ. The CDR3 consists of 20 residues. V lost 3 bases and J lost 0, with 25 bases in between. This receptor was obtained from a woman in her late teens or twenties with acute or convalescent COVID-19. Sequencing input: peripheral blood. The chain combines TRBV5-1 with TRBJ2-1, with D perhaps TRBD2 (6 bases). Here the CDR3 DNA reads TGCGCCAGCAGCTCCAGACTAGGTAGACCGGTCATAAGCTCCTACAATGAGCAGTTCTTC. Its translation: CASSSRLGRPVISSYNEQFF.